What follows are 15 T cell receptor beta chains derived from one specimen sequenced in a study of shared clonotypes between healthy human individuals (dated by TCRdb to about 2020). Library construction relied on the immunoSEQ multiplex PCR assay. TCRdb re-hosts the immuneACCESS table, in-frame sequences only. Its copies lack some clones; in the studies checked, an unresolved V gene accounts for under half of them, and the cause for the rest is not known. This sample gives 2 million to 2.5 million clones in total; 85% to 95% of them show up just once. The ten biggest clones cover about 0.39% of the sample. What was sequenced was naive CD4+ T cells from PBMCs. In the paper's terms, the cell subset or site label means: CD45RA+ positively selected. These receptors originate from a man younger than 35 in good health. Some clones in this sample may be carry-over from other donors' samples.

The V gene is TRBV11-2, the J gene TRBJ2-7, with 8 positions matching TRBD2. Germline trimming cut 6 bases from V and 1 base from J; bases unmatched to any gene: 11. The CDR3 runs 16 residues. Germline CDR1 SGHAT, CDR2 FQNNGV. CDR3 amino acids: CASRQIAGRWSYEQYF. CDR3 DNA sequence: TGTGCCAGCAGACAGATAGCGGGACGATGGTCCTACGAGCAGTACTTC.

This chain uses TRBV10-2 with TRBJ2-3, with TRBD2 matching 12 bases. Trimming took 3 bases from V and 6 from J; bases not matched to a gene: 4. The V gene's germline CDR1 is WSHSY and CDR2 SAAADI. This CDR3 has 15 residues. CDR3 bases: TGCGCCAGCAGTGATCCTAGCGGGAGGGGGGATACGCAGTATTTT. Translated: CASSDPSGRGDTQYF.

V is TRBV29-1 and J is TRBJ1-1; TRBD1 matches at 9 bases. The CDR3 runs 12 residues. Trimming at V came to 6 bases and at J to 8 bases, leaving 7 bases not matched to a gene. Germline CDR1 SQVTM, CDR2 ANQGSEA. In DNA form, the CDR3 reads TGCAGCGTCGGTCCGGGACAGGGCGAAGCTTTCTTT. This encodes CSVGPGQGEAFF. The full variable domain, completed using reference TRBV29-1 and TRBJ1-1, is SAVISQKPSRDICQRGTSLTIQCQVDSQVTMMFWYRQQPGQSLTLIATANQGSEATYESGFVIDKFPISRPNLTFSTLTVSNMSPEDSSIYLCSVGPGQGEAFFGQGTRLTVV.

V and J are TRBV5-1 and TRBJ1-2; 8 positions agree with TRBD1. This CDR3 has 13 amino acids. CDR1 SGHRS and CDR2 YFSETQ come from the germline V gene. The V and J ends lost 2 bases and 8 bases, in that order; junction bases with no gene match: 5. DNA for the CDR3: TGCGCCAGCAGCTTACAGGGGGAATGGGGCTACACCTTC. It specifies CASSLQGEWGYTF.

V usage is TRBV27 and J usage is TRBJ2-1; 13 bases are shared with TRBD2. Germline V CDR1 and CDR2: MNHEY, SMNVEV (reference sequence). The J segment lost 6 bases and the V segment lost 5 bases, leaving 7 bases of the junction unmatched. The CDR3 has 16 residues. The CDR3 coding sequence is TGTGCCAGCAGTGCCTGGACTAGCGGGAGAGGCAATGAGCAGTTCTTC. Its translation: CASSAWTSGRGNEQFF.

The genes are TRBV7-9 and TRBJ1-2; D is ambiguous. Germline V gene sequence: CDR1 SEHNR, CDR2 FQNEAQ (reference sequence). The CDR3 has 13 amino acids. Trimming left V 2 bases short and J 4 bases short, with 8 bases between. CDR3 residues: CASSLPGIYGYTF. The CDR3 DNA follows: TGTGCCAGCAGCTTACCCGGAATCTATGGCTACACCTTC.

In its sample, this clone was seen a few times. The chain combines TRBV5-1 with TRBJ1-1, with a possible D match to TRBD1 (6 bases). Germline CDR1 and CDR2: SGHRS and YFSETQ. Trimming stripped 3 bases from V and 1 base from J, with 19 bases between. This CDR3 comprises 17 residues. The CDR3 protein is CASSSLWTDPKNTEAFF. CDR3 nucleotide sequence: TGCGCCAGCAGCTCTCTGTGGACAGACCCCAAGAACACTGAAGCTTTCTTT.

The CDR3: CASSYSYGNYGYTF. CDR3 nucleotides: TGTGCCAGCAGTTACTCGTACGGAAACTATGGCTACACCTTC. The chain recombines TRBV6-5 with TRBJ1-2; D is uncertain. This CDR3 region has 14 residues. V dropped 0 bases and J dropped 2 bases, with 7 bases sitting between them. CDR1 is MNHEY and CDR2 is SVGAGI in the germline V gene.

This chain joins TRBV18 and TRBJ1-1, with D possibly TRBD1 on 5 matching bases. CDR1 and CDR2 from the germline V gene are KGHSH and LQKENI. V dropped 3 bases and J dropped 6 bases, with 20 bases sitting between them. The CDR3 has 16 residues. CDR3 sequence reads: CASSPRPGREVPEAFF. The CDR3 coding sequence is TGTGCCAGCTCACCTCGGCCAGGGAGAGAAGTCCCTGAAGCTTTCTTT.

With respect to this clone: Other DNA sequences from this sample encode an identical CDR3 as well. The V and J genes are TRBV25-1 and TRBJ2-5; D unclear. CDR1 MGHDK and CDR2 SYGVNS come from the germline V gene. This CDR3 spans 12 amino acids. V gave up 7 bases and J gave up 2 bases, with 8 bases separating them. CDR3 sequence: CASIGPQETQYF. CDR3 nucleotide sequence: TGTGCCAGCATTGGCCCGCAAGAGACCCAGTACTTC.

A remark on this clone: Other DNA sequences within the sample encode an identical CDR3. The chain links TRBV10-3 to TRBJ2-7; 9 bases are shared with TRBD1. Germline V lookup: CDR1 ENHRY, CDR2 SYGVKD. The V gene end was trimmed by 6 bases and the J gene end by 4 bases; junction bases not matched to a gene: 4. The CDR3 is made up of 13 amino acids. CDR3 residues: CAISPGQGYEQYF. The CDR3, as DNA: TGTGCCATCAGCCCGGGACAGGGTTACGAGCAGTACTTC.

The J gene is TRBJ2-5, the V gene TRBV6-5, with D tentatively TRBD2 (5 bases). There are 15 residues in the CDR3. V dropped 2 bases and J dropped 7 bases, with 17 bases sitting between them. Germline V gene data show CDR1 as MNHEY and CDR2 as SVGAGI. The CDR3 nucleotides read TGTGCCAGCAGTTACAGTTGGCGGAGCCGGGGGACCCAGTACTTC. It translates to CASSYSWRSRGTQYF.

This chain joins TRBV5-5 and TRBJ1-2; no clear D. The CDR3 runs to 13 residues. V lost 0 bases and J lost 8, with 11 bases in between. Germline loops: CDR1 SGHKS, CDR2 YYEKEE (reference sequence). The CDR3 DNA reads as TGTGCCAGCAGCTTGGAAATCTGGGAGGGCTACACCTTC. Protein: CASSLEIWEGYTF.

The V gene is TRBV11-2, the J gene TRBJ2-5; D is unclear. The J call could be wrong; TRBJ2-7 is a better fit for the DNA end. Germline V gene lookup returns CDR1 SGHAT and CDR2 FQNNGV. The CDR3 consists of 16 residues. This CDR3 reads CASSSLRLGVSYEQYF. Here the CDR3 DNA reads TGTGCCAGCAGCTCTCTTAGGCTAGGAGTGAGCTACGAGCAGTACTTC.

The CDR3 loop reads CASSRALANTGELFF. As DNA, the CDR3 is TGCGCCAGCAGCCGGGCTTTGGCGAACACCGGGGAGCTGTTTTTT. The chain couples TRBV4-3 to TRBJ2-2; D remains ambiguous. The CDR3 has 15 amino acids. V was clipped by 4 bases and J by 0 bases, with 9 bases between them. Germline values: CDR1 LGHNA, CDR2 YSLEER.